The present T cell receptor (beta chain) was sequenced within a study of T cell responses to AZD1222 COVID-19 vaccine. Study-wide findings and caveats: Seropositive at baseline were only a handful of AZD1222 recipients. White British people made up most donors, females outnumbered males, and clonal diversity was possibly underestimated. CD4 TCRs associated with vaccination spanned spike, dominating at 160-218 and 743-854.

Data came from immunoSEQ multiplex PCR; TCRdb stores just in-frame clones and leaves some out. The table shows approximately 150,000 clones, with 85% to 90% occurring only once. Worth noting for this clone: Its antigen remains unknown.

From germline, CDR1 is SGHTA and CDR2 FQGNSA. The CDR3 length is 14 residues. V dropped 5 bases and J dropped 3 bases, with 13 bases sitting between them. Sequencing used peripheral blood, obtained on day 0 of AZD1222 vaccination. This TCR was sampled from an adult in good health. The V call is TRBV7-2, the J call TRBJ2-5; no definite D call. CDR3 coding DNA: TGTGCCAGCAGCCTAGGTACCCCCGAAGAGACCCAGTACTTC. This sequence encodes CASSLGTPEETQYF.